This TCR beta chain was captured in a study of PD-1 blockade in classical Hodgkin lymphoma. Time point denoted: cycle 4 day 1 (C4D1), after around six weeks of nivolumab. Each of the patients experienced relapse following autologous stem cell transplantation, and their brentuximab vedotin exposure differed. Sequenced by immunoSEQ multiplex PCR; TCRdb stores in-frame clones only, minus some. This table holds roughly 50,000 clones, around nine tenths found once. The study's findings and limits: Complete responders entered with baseline diversity on par with newly diagnosed patients, the results showed.

Notes on this clone: Its antigen is not identified.

Sample: peripheral blood mononuclear cells (PBMCs), taken before the fourth cycle of nivolumab. The TCR was taken from a human donor with classical Hodgkin lymphoma.

CDR3 loop: CASSFGTTYEQYF. In DNA, the CDR3 is TGCGCCAGCAGCTTCGGGACTACCTACGAGCAGTACTTC. The J gene is TRBJ2-7, the V gene TRBV5-1; 7 bases map to TRBD2. V lost 2 bases, J lost 2 bases, and 1 base stayed unmatched. This CDR3 is 13 amino acids long. The germline V gene has CDR1 SGHRS and CDR2 YFSETQ.